This is a list of T cell receptor beta chains from one sample in a study of blood T cell repertoires in COVID-19. Libraries were prepared by immunoSEQ multiplex PCR; TCRdb keeps only in-frame clonotypes and omits some of them. The data show about 12,000 clones, with around 70% seen just once and 10% held by the top ten. Sequenced sample: peripheral blood. These receptors were collected from a man aged 55 to 70 with COVID-19, enrolled during active disease. Both conserved end residues are part of each CDR3. The D gene is left open where the match is weak. Clone size is not always given. Where it is, it says once, few, many or a class for expanded clones.

CDR3: CASSLTSGGARTQYF; DNA: TGTGCCAGCAGCTTGACTAGCGGGGGGGCTCGGACGCAGTATTTT; size: -; V: TRBV11-3; J: TRBJ2-3; D: TRBD2
CDR3: CASSSGLARTDTQYF; DNA: TGTGCCAGCAGCTCGGGACTAGCGCGCACAGATACGCAGTATTTT; size: medium-sized; V: TRBV7-2; J: TRBJ2-3; D: TRBD2
CDR3: CASSFSRSEQYF; DNA: TGTGCCAGCAGTTTCTCACGCAGCGAGCAGTACTTC; size: -; V: TRBV28; J: TRBJ2-7; D: -
CDR3: CASSLAASGGSTDTQYF; DNA: TGTGCCAGCAGCTTAGCGGCTAGCGGGGGGAGCACAGATACGCAGTATTTT; size: -; V: TRBV7-9; J: TRBJ2-3; D: TRBD2
CDR3: CATSDPVMSLETQYF; DNA: TGTGCCACCAGTGACCCCGTTATGAGTCTTGAGACCCAGTACTTC; size: -; V: TRBV24-1; J: TRBJ2-5; D: -
CDR3: CASSPPFQGSYTF; DNA: TGTGCCAGCAGCCCCCCTTTCCAGGGAAGCTACACCTTC; size: medium-sized; V: TRBV3-1/TRBV3-2; J: TRBJ1-2; D: -
CDR3: CASSPGLGPYNEQFF; DNA: TGTGCCAGCAGTCCGGGACTAGGCCCCTACAATGAGCAGTTCTTC; size: -; V: TRBV5-4; J: TRBJ2-1; D: TRBD2
CDR3: CASSLERLYSNQPQHF; DNA: TGTGCCAGCAGTTTGGAGAGACTCTATAGCAATCAGCCCCAGCATTTT; size: -; V: TRBV28; J: TRBJ1-5; D: -
CDR3: CASSLSASSYNSPLHF; DNA: TGTGCCAGCAGCTTATCCGCTAGCTCCTATAATTCACCCCTCCACTTT; size: medium-sized; V: TRBV7-9; J: TRBJ1-6; D: -
CDR3: CASSLDREQDTQYF; DNA: TGTGCCAGCAGCTTAGATCGTGAGCAAGATACGCAGTATTTT; size: -; V: TRBV11-2; J: TRBJ2-3; D: -
CDR3: CASSRQGPNTEAFF; DNA: TGTGCCAGCAGCAGACAGGGTCCGAACACTGAAGCTTTCTTT; size: -; V: TRBV27; J: TRBJ1-1; D: TRBD1
CDR3: CATSPSQGGAWGYTF; DNA: TGTGCCACCAGCCCCTCTCAAGGGGGGGCATGGGGCTACACCTTC; size: once; V: TRBV27; J: TRBJ1-2; D: -
CDR3: CASSQGGDYTF; DNA: TGTGCCAGCAGTCAGGGTGGGGACTACACCTTC; size: -; V: TRBV27; J: TRBJ1-2; D: -
CDR3: CTSSQDRRRTEYHSPPPQHF; DNA: TGCACCAGCAGCCAAGATCGGCGGCGAACGGAGTATCATAGCCCCCCGCCCCAGCATTTT; size: -; V: TRBV1; J: TRBJ1-5; D: -
CDR3: CASSYRGGYEQYF; DNA: TGTGCCAGCAGCTATCGAGGAGGGTACGAGCAGTACTTC; size: -; V: TRBV5-6; J: TRBJ2-7; D: -
CDR3: CAWSPGTSGGADTQYF; DNA: TGTGCCTGGAGTCCCGGGACTAGCGGGGGGGCAGATACGCAGTATTTT; size: -; V: TRBV30; J: TRBJ2-3; D: TRBD2
CDR3: CASGWVRAGNTGELFF; DNA: TGTGCCAGTGGGTGGGTCCGAGCGGGCAACACCGGGGAGCTGTTTTTT; size: -; V: TRBV19; J: TRBJ2-2; D: -
CDR3: CASSFRPGEETQYF; DNA: TGTGCCAGCAGTTTCAGGCCGGGAGAAGAGACCCAGTACTTC; size: -; V: TRBV6-5; J: TRBJ2-5; D: -
CDR3: CASSRGRRELTDTQYF; DNA: TGTGCCAGCAGCAGGGGTAGGCGGGAACTCACAGATACGCAGTATTTT; size: -; V: TRBV11-3; J: TRBJ2-3; D: -
CDR3: CASSPGTGGADTQYF; DNA: TGTGCCAGCAGCCCCGGGACAGGGGGAGCAGATACGCAGTATTTT; size: -; V: TRBV5-4; J: TRBJ2-3; D: TRBD1
CDR3: CASRQTGGYEQYF; DNA: TGTGCCAGCAGACAGACAGGGGGATACGAGCAGTACTTC; size: -; V: TRBV28; J: TRBJ2-7; D: TRBD1
CDR3: CASSTNRGRETQYF; DNA: TGTGCCAGTAGTACGAACAGGGGTAGGGAGACCCAGTACTTC; size: -; V: TRBV19; J: TRBJ2-5; D: TRBD1
CDR3: CASSLRGLAGASSYNEQFF; DNA: TGTGCCAGCAGTTTAAGGGGGCTAGCGGGCGCGAGCTCCTACAATGAGCAGTTCTTC; size: -; V: TRBV27; J: TRBJ2-1; D: -
CDR3: CASSLVSDTQYF; DNA: TGTGCCAGCAGCTTAGTTAGCGATACGCAGTATTTT; size: -; V: TRBV7-9; J: TRBJ2-3; D: -
CDR3: CASSPDDGLNTEAFF; DNA: TGTGCCAGCTCACCCGACGATGGGCTGAACACTGAAGCTTTCTTT; size: -; V: TRBV18; J: TRBJ1-1; D: -
CDR3: CASRGQLHTDTQYF; DNA: TGCGCCAGCCGAGGACAGCTACACACAGATACGCAGTATTTT; size: -; V: TRBV4-1; J: TRBJ2-3; D: -
CDR3: CSVVRGGYEQYF; DNA: TGCAGCGTTGTAAGAGGAGGCTACGAGCAGTACTTC; size: -; V: TRBV29-1; J: TRBJ2-7; D: -
CDR3: CATQLGGQGNQPQHF; DNA: TGTGCCACCCAATTAGGGGGACAGGGCAATCAGCCCCAGCATTTT; size: few; V: TRBV24-1; J: TRBJ1-5; D: TRBD1
CDR3: CATSGASITGELFF; DNA: TGTGCCACCAGTGGGGCTTCAATCACCGGGGAGCTGTTTTTT; size: -; V: TRBV24-1; J: TRBJ2-2; D: -
CDR3: CASTSAGYTGELFF; DNA: TGTGCCAGCACCTCGGCAGGGTACACCGGGGAGCTGTTTTTT; size: -; V: TRBV27; J: TRBJ2-2; D: -
CDR3: CASSGTDNQPQHF; DNA: TGTGCCAGCAGCGGGACAGACAATCAGCCCCAGCATTTT; size: few; V: TRBV9; J: TRBJ1-5; D: -
CDR3: CASSSNGGTEAFF; DNA: TGCGCCAGCAGCTCTAATGGGGGGACTGAAGCTTTCTTT; size: -; V: TRBV4-1; J: TRBJ1-1; D: -
CDR3: CASSPAGGNNSPLHF; DNA: TGTGCCAGCAGCCCGGCCGGGGGAAATAATTCACCCCTCCACTTT; size: -; V: TRBV5-4; J: TRBJ1-6; D: -
CDR3: CASSLASGLVVGELFF; DNA: TGTGCCAGCAGCTTGGCCTCGGGACTAGTAGTCGGGGAGCTGTTTTTT; size: -; V: TRBV5-6; J: TRBJ2-2; D: TRBD2
CDR3: CASSSNEYTGELFF; DNA: TGTGCCAGCAGCTCCAATGAGTACACCGGGGAGCTGTTTTTT; size: -; V: TRBV3-1/TRBV3-2; J: TRBJ2-2; D: -
CDR3: CASSLLAQETQYF; DNA: TGTGCCAGCAGTTTGCTGGCCCAAGAGACCCAGTACTTC; size: -; V: TRBV12-3/TRBV12-4; J: TRBJ2-5; D: -
CDR3: CASSLTEPGQGSNQPQHF; DNA: TGTGCCAGCAGTTTAACTGAACCGGGACAGGGTAGCAATCAGCCCCAGCATTTT; size: -; V: TRBV28; J: TRBJ1-5; D: TRBD1
CDR3: CASSLEGDDTQYF; DNA: TGTGCCAGCAGCTTGGAGGGAGATGATACGCAGTATTTT; size: -; V: TRBV5-5; J: TRBJ2-3; D: -
CDR3: CASSPSDRGTDTQYF; DNA: TGTGCCAGCTCACCGTCGGACAGGGGCACAGATACGCAGTATTTT; size: -; V: TRBV18; J: TRBJ2-3; D: TRBD1
CDR3: CASSSGGYGYTF; DNA: TGTGCCAGCAGTTCAGGGGGCTATGGCTACACCTTC; size: -; V: TRBV6-5; J: TRBJ1-2; D: TRBD1
CDR3: CSAPLPHRPNTEAFF; DNA: TGCAGCGCCCCACTCCCCCACAGGCCGAACACTGAAGCTTTCTTT; size: -; V: TRBV29-1; J: TRBJ1-1; D: -
CDR3: CASSFLSAWAKNIQYF; DNA: TGTGCCAGCAGCTTCCTCAGTGCCTGGGCCAAAAACATTCAGTACTTC; size: -; V: TRBV11-2; J: TRBJ2-4; D: -
CDR3: CASSIGTVKAFF; DNA: TGTGCCAGTAGTATAGGAACGGTTAAAGCTTTCTTT; size: -; V: TRBV19; J: TRBJ1-1; D: -
CDR3: CASSSYAADRTDTQYF; DNA: TGTGCCAGCAGCAGCTACGCGGCCGATCGGACAGATACGCAGTATTTT; size: -; V: TRBV5-6; J: TRBJ2-3; D: -
CDR3: CSVLTGISTDTQYF; DNA: TGCAGCGTCCTAACAGGAATTTCCACAGATACGCAGTATTTT; size: -; V: TRBV29-1; J: TRBJ2-3; D: -
CDR3: CASSYSPGGKSSYNEQFF; DNA: TGTGCCAGCAGTTACTCGCCGGGAGGCAAAAGCTCCTACAATGAGCAGTTCTTC; size: -; V: TRBV6-2/TRBV6-3; J: TRBJ2-1; D: TRBD2
CDR3: CASRKPTPAGGGYNEQFF; DNA: TGCGCCAGCAGGAAACCTACCCCAGCGGGAGGGGGGTACAATGAGCAGTTCTTC; size: -; V: TRBV10-1; J: TRBJ2-1; D: TRBD2
CDR3: CASSGRAGTEAFF; DNA: TGTGCCAGCAGCGGCAGGGCAGGCACTGAAGCTTTCTTT; size: -; V: TRBV7-8; J: TRBJ1-1; D: -
CDR3: CASRRTGPGYTF; DNA: TGTGCCAGTAGGCGGACAGGGCCGGGCTACACCTTC; size: -; V: TRBV19; J: TRBJ1-2; D: TRBD1
CDR3: CASSVRQGTGNEQFF; DNA: TGTGCCAGCAGCGTAAGACAGGGAACGGGCAATGAGCAGTTCTTC; size: few; V: TRBV7-2; J: TRBJ2-1; D: TRBD1
CDR3: CASSLGDRGYTGELFF; DNA: TGTGCCAGCAGCTTGGGGGACAGGGGATACACCGGGGAGCTGTTTTTT; size: -; V: TRBV5-4; J: TRBJ2-2; D: TRBD1
CDR3: CASSLAPSGGNQPQHF; DNA: TGTGCCAGCAGCTTAGCTCCTTCAGGGGGCAATCAGCCCCAGCATTTT; size: once; V: TRBV7-6; J: TRBJ1-5; D: -
CDR3: CASSPNRELFF; DNA: TGTGCCAGCAGCCCGAACAGGGAGCTGTTTTTT; size: once; V: TRBV12-3/TRBV12-4; J: TRBJ2-2; D: -